Listed below are T cell receptor beta chains from one sample, sequenced in a study of blood T cell repertoires in COVID-19. TCRdb's copy holds only in-frame clones and misses some; the assay was immunoSEQ multiplex PCR. In the table there are about 180,000 clones, about 86% of which are singletons. Sequencing used peripheral blood. The source is a man in his 70s with active or convalescent COVID-19. Each CDR3 is given without its conserved first and last residue. Clone size appears in some rows only: once, few, many, or a class for an expanded clone.

V	J	size	CDR3
TRBV6-5	TRBJ1-4	NA	ASSYSPGGGEKLF
TRBV27	TRBJ2-1	NA	ASSLGGGLAGPYNEQF
TRBV9	TRBJ2-1	NA	ASSEQGIYNEQF
TRBV5-5	TRBJ2-4	NA	ASSPRQGVVSRNIQY
TRBV19	TRBJ2-7	few	ASSTGQGAYEQY
TRBV5-1	TRBJ2-7	NA	ASSSGLFDGDEQY
TRBV6-4	TRBJ2-3	NA	ASSSLAGAGADTQY
TRBV24-1	TRBJ2-5	NA	ATSDFAGNAKETQY
TRBV3-1/TRBV3-2	TRBJ1-4	NA	ASSQGGATNEKLF
TRBV7-2	TRBJ2-7	NA	ASSPGTGKEYEQY
TRBV2	TRBJ1-1	NA	ASSANRGDTEAF
TRBV12-5	TRBJ2-3	NA	ASGRAAGGPHTQY
TRBV5-1	TRBJ1-6	few	ASSKTGGNSPLH
TRBV10-1	TRBJ2-2	NA	ASSESGQGAGELF
TRBV12-3/TRBV12-4	TRBJ2-3	NA	ASSGGATDTQY